This T cell receptor beta chain emerged from a study of identical twins. This clonotype showed up many times. TCRdb re-called the 5' RACE reads through MiXCR, storing one row per CDR3 protein. Of roughly 250,000 distinct CDR3 sequences listed, about 7.3% are singletons. Germline CDR1 ENHRY, CDR2 SYGVKD. This CDR3 spans 15 amino acids. V was pared by 2 bases and J by 2 bases, with 2 bases of the junction left unmatched. The same data also went into a second study, on yellow fever vaccine responses in identical twins.

Sequenced material: memory (CD45RO+) T cells sorted from blood. This chain links TRBV10-3 with TRBJ2-3, with 9 bases aligning to TRBD2. The TCR comes from a woman between 18 and 29 years old in good health. CDR3 region: CAISEPSGATDTQYF. The CDR3 DNA reads as TGTGCCATCAGTGAGCCTAGCGGGGCCACAGATACGCAGTATTTT.